This T cell receptor beta chain was retrieved from a study of T cell responses to AZD1222 COVID-19 vaccine. Remarks on this clone: Its specificity is not known.

Assay: immunoSEQ multiplex PCR; the TCRdb copy retains only in-frame clones and omits some. The sample has some 190,000 clones, 80% to 95% seen once. Points from the study as a whole: Females made up more of the donors, who were largely white British, and clonal diversity may have come out too low.

The length of the CDR3 is 15 residues. Trimming removed 1 base from V and 2 bases from J, with 9 bases in between. CDR1 is LNHDA, CDR2 SQIVND, per germline (reference sequence). This sequence was found in an adult in good health. The chain couples TRBV19 to TRBJ1-5; the D gene is possibly TRBD1 (5 bases). The material sequenced was peripheral blood, taken on day 0 of AZD1222 vaccination. The CDR3, as DNA: TGTGCCAGTAGTATAGGGGAAGGGGGCAATCAGCCCCAGCATTTT. Its translation is CASSIGEGGNQPQHF.